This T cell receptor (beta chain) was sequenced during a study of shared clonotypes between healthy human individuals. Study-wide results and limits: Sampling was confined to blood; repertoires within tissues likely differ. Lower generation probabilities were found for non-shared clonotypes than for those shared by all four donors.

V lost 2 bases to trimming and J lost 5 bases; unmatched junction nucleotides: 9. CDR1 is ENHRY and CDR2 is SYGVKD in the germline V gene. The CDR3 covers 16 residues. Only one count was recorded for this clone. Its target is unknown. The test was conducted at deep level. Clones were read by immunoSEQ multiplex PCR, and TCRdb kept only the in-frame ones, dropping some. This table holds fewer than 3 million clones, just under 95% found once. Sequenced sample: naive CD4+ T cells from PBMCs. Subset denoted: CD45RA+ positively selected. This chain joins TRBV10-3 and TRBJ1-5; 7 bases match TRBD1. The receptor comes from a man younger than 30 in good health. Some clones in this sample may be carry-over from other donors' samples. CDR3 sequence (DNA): TGTGCCATCAGTGAGGACGGACAGGCCCACGATCAGCCCCAGCATTTT. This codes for CAISEDGQAHDQPQHF.